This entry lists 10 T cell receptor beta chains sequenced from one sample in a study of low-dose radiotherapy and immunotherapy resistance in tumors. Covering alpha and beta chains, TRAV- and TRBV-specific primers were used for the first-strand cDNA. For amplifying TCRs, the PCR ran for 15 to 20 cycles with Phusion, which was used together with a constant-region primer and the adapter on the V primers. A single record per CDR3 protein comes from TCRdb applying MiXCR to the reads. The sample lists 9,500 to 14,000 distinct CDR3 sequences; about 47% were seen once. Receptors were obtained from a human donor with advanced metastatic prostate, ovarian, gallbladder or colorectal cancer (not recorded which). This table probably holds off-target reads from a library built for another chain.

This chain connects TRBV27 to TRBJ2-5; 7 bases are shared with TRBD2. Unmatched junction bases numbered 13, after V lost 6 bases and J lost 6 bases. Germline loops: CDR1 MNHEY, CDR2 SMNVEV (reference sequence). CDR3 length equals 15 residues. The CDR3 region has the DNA TGTGCCAGCAGCTCGGTGGGAGGGCCCGGAAAGACCCAGTACTTC. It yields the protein CASSSVGGPGKTQYF.

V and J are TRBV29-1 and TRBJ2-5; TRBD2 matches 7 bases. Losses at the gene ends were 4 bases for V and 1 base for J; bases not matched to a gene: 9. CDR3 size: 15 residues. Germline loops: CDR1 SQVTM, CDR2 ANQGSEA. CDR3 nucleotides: TGCAGCGTTGTTCATCAGGGAGGGGTCCAAGAGACCCAGTACTTC. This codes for CSVVHQGGVQETQYF.

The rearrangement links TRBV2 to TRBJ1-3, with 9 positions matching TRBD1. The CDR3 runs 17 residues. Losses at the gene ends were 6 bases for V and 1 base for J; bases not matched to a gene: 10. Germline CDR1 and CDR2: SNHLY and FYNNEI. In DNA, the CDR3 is TGTGCCAGCAGCCGGGGACAGGGTGTTTCGTCTGGAAACACCATATATTTT. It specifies CASSRGQGVSSGNTIYF.

CDR3: CASSHPLMNTEAFF. For the CDR3, the DNA is TGTGCCAGCAGCCACCCCCTGATGAACACTGAAGCTTTCTTT. V usage is TRBV7-9 and J usage is TRBJ1-1; D is unresolved. The V end lost 5 bases, the J end lost 0 bases, and 10 bases lay between the germline ends. Germline V gene lookup returns CDR1 SEHNR and CDR2 FQNEAQ (reference sequence). The CDR3 runs to 14 residues.

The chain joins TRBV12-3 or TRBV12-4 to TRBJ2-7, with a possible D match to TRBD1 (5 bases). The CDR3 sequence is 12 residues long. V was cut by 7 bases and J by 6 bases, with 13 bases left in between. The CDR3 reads CASTWGRREQYF. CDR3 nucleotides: TGTGCCAGCACCTGGGGCCGCCGCGAGCAGTACTTC.

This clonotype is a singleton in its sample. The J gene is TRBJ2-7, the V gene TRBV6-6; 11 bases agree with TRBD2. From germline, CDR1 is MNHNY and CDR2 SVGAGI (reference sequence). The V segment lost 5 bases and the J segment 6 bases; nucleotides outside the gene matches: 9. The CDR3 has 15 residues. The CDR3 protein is CASSPLAGGMGEQYF. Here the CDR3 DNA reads TGTGCCAGCAGTCCTTTAGCGGGAGGGATGGGCGAGCAGTACTTC.

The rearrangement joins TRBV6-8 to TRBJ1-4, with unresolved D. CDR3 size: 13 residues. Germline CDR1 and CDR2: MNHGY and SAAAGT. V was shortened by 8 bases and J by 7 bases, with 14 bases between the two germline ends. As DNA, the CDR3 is TGTGCCAGCTGCCCTCGGAACGTTGAAAAACTGTTTTTT. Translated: CASCPRNVEKLFF.

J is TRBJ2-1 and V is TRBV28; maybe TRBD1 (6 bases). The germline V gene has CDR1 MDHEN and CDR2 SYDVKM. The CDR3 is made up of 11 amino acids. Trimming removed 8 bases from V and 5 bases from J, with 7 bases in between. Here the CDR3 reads CASGTHNEQFF. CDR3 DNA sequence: TGTGCCAGCGGGACACACAATGAGCAGTTCTTC.

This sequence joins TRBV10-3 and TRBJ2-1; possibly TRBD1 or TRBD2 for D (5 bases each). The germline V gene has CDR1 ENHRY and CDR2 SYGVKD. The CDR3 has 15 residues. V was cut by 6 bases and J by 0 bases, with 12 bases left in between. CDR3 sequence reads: CAISPPGSSYNEQFF. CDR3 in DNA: TGTGCCATCAGCCCCCCAGGGAGCTCCTACAATGAGCAGTTCTTC.

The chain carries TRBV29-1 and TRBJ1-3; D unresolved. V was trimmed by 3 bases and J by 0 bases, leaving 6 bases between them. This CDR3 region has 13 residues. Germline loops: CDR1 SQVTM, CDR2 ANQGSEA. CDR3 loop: CSVEGPSGNTIYF. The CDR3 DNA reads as TGCAGCGTTGAGGGTCCCTCTGGAAACACCATATATTTT.